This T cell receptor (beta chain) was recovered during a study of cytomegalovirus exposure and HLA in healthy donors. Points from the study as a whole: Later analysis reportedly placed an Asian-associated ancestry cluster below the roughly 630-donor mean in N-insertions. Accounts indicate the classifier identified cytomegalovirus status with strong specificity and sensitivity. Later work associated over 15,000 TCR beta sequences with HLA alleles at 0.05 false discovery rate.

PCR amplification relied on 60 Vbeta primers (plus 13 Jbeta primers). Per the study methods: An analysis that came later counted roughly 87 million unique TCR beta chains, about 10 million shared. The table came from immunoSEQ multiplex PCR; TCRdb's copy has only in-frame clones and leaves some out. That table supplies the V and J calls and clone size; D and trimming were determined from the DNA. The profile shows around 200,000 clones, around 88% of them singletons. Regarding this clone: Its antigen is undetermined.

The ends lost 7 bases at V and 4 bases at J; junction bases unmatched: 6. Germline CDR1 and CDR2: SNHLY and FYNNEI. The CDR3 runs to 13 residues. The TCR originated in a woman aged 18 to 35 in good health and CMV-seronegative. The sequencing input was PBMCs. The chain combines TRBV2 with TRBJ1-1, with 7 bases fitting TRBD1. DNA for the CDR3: TGTGCCAGCACATCCGCAGGGGGCACTGAAGCTTTCTTT. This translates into CASTSAGGTEAFF.